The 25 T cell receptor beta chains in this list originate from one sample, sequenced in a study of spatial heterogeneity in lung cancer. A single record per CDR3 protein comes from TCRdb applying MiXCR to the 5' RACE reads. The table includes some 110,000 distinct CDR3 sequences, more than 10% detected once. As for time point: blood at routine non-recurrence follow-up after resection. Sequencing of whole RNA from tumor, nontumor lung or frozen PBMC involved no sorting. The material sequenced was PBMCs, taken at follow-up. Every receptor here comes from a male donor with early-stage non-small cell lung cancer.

CDR3 sequence reads: CASSQGAGSGEQYF. DNA of the CDR3: TGTGCCAGCAGCCAAGGGGCAGGATCGGGAGAGCAGTACTTC. The chain links TRBV4-2 to TRBJ2-7; the D gene is possibly TRBD2 (5 bases). Germline lookup yields CDR1 LGHNA and CDR2 YNFKEQ. V gave up 1 base and J gave up 7 bases, with 14 bases separating them. The CDR3 spans 14 residues.

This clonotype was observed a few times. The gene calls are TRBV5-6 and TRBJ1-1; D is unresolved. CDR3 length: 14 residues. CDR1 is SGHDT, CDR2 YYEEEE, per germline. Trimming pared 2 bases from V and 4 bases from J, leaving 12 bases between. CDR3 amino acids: CASSFYVTGTEAFF. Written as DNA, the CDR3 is TGTGCCAGCAGCTTTTACGTTACGGGCACTGAAGCTTTCTTT.

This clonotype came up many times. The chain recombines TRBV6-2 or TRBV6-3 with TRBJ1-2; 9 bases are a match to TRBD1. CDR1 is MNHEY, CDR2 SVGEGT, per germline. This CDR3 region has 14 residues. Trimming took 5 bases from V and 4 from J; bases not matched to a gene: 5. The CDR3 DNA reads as TGTGCCAGCAGTATGAGACAGGGGGGCTATGGCTACACCTTC. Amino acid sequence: CASSMRQGGYGYTF.

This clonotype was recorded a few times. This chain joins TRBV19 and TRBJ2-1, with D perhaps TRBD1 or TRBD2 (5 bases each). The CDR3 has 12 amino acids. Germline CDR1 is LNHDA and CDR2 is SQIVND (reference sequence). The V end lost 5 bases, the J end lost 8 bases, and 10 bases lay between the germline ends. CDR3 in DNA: TGTGCCAGTAGTTCCCTGGGGGATGAGCAGTTCTTC. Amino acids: CASSSLGDEQFF.

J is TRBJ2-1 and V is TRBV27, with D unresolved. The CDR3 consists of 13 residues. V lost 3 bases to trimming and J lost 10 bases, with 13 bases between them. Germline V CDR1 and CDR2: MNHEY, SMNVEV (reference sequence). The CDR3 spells CASSLRRVGEQFF. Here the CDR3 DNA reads TGTGCCAGCAGTTTGAGGAGAGTAGGCGAGCAGTTCTTC.

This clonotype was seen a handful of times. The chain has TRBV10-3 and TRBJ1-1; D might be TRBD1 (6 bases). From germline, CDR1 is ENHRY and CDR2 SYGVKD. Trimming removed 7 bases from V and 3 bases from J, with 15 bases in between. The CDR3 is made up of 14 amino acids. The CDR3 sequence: CAINEWAGDTEAFF. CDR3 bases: TGTGCCATCAATGAATGGGCAGGGGACACTGAAGCTTTCTTT.

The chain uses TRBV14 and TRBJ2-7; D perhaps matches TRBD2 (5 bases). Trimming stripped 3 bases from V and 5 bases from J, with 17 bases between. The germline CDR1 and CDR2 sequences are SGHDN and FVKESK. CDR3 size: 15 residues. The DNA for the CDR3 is TGTGCCAGCAGCCACTCCGGCAGGCTGAGGGACGAGCAGTACTTC. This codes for CASSHSGRLRDEQYF.

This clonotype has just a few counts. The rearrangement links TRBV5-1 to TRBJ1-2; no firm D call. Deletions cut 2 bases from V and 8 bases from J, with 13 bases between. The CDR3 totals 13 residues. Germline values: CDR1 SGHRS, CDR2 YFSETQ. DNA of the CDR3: TGCGCCAGCAGCTTAAGCCCGGAGGAGGGCTACACCTTC. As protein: CASSLSPEEGYTF.

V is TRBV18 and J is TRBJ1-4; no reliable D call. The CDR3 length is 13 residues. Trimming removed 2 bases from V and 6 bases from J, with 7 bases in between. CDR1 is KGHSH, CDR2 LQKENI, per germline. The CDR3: CASSPGEDEKLFF. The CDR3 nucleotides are TGTGCCAGCTCACCAGGGGAGGATGAAAAACTGTTTTTT.

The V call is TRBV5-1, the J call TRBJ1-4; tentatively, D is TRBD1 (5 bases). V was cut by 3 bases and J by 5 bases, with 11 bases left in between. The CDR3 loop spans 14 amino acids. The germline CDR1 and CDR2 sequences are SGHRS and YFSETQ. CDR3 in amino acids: CASSSGRLNEKLFF. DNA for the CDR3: TGCGCCAGCAGCTCGGGACGGCTCAATGAAAAACTGTTTTTT.

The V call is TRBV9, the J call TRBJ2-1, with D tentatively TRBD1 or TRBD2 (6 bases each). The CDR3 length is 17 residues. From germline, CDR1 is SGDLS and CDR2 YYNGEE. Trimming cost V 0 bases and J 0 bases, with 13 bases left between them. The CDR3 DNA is TGTGCCAGCAGCGTAGCGGGGGCCCTCTCCTCCTACAATGAGCAGTTCTTC. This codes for CASSVAGALSSYNEQFF.

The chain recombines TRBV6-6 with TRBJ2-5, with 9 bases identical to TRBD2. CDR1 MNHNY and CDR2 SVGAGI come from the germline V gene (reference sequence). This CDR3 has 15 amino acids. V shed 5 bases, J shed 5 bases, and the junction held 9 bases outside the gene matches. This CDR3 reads CASSKLGTSRETQYF. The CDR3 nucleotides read TGTGCCAGCAGTAAACTCGGGACTAGCCGGGAGACCCAGTACTTC.

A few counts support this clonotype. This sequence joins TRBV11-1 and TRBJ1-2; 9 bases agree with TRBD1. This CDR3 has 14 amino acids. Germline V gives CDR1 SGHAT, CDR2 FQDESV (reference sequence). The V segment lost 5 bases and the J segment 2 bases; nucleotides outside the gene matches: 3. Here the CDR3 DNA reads TGTGCCAGCAGCCACGGGACAGGGAACTATGGCTACACCTTC. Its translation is CASSHGTGNYGYTF.

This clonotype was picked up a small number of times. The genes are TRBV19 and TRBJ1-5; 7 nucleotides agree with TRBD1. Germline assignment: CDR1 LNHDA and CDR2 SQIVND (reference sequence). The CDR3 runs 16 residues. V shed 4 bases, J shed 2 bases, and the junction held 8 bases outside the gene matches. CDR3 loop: CASSTRTGRGNQPQHF. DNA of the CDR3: TGTGCCAGTAGTACCCGGACAGGTAGGGGCAATCAGCCCCAGCATTTT.

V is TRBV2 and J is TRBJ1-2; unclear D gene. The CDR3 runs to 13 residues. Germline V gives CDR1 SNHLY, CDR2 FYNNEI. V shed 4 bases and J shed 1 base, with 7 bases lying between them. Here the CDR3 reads CASSGLVNYGYTF. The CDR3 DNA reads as TGTGCCAGCAGTGGACTGGTTAACTATGGCTACACCTTC. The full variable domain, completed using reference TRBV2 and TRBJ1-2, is EPEVTQTPSHQVTQMGQEVILRCVPISNHLYFYWYRQILGQKVEFLVSFYNNEISEKSEIFDDQFSVERPDGSNFTLKIRSTKLEDSAMYFCASSGLVNYGYTFGSGTRLTVV.

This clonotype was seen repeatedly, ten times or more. This CDR3 is CSVEDLRGKSVRAFF. The DNA for the CDR3 is TGCAGCGTTGAAGATCTTCGGGGGAAGTCGGTACGAGCTTTCTTT. The rearrangement links TRBV29-1 to TRBJ1-1, with D possibly matching TRBD1 (5 bases). The CDR3 consists of 15 residues. V lost 0 bases and J 10 bases, leaving 21 bases between the germline ends. CDR1 and CDR2 (germline): SQVTM, ANQGSEA.

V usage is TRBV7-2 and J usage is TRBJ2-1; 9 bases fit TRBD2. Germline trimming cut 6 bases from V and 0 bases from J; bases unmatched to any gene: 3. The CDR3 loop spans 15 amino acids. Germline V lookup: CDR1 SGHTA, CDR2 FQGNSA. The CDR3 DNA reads TGTGCCAGCAGTCTTAGCGGGGGCTCCTACAATGAGCAGTTCTTC. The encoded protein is CASSLSGGSYNEQFF.

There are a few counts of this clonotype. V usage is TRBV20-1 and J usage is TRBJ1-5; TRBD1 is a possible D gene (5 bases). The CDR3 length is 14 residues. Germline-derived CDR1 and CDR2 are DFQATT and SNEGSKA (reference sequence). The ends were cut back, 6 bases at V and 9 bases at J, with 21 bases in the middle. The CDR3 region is CSAIRDPSKGPQHF. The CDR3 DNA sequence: TGCAGTGCGATCCGGGACCCCTCAAAGGGGCCCCAGCATTTT.

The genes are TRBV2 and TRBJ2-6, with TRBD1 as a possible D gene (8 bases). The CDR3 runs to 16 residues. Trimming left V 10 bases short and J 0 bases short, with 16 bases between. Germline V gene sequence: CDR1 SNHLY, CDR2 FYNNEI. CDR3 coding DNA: TGTGCCATCCGGACAGGGACTATCTCTGGGGCCAACGTCCTGACTTTC. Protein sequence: CAIRTGTISGANVLTF. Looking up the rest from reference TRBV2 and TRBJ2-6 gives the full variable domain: EPEVTQTPSHQVTQMGQEVILRCVPISNHLYFYWYRQILGQKVEFLVSFYNNEISEKSEIFDDQFSVERPDGSNFTLKIRSTKLEDSAMYFCAIRTGTISGANVLTFGAGSRLTVL.

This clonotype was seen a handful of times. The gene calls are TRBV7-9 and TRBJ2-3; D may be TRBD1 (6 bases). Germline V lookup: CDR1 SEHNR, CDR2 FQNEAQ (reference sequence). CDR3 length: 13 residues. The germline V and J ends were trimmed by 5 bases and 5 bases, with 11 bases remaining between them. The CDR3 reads CASSRTGKDTQYF. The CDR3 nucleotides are TGTGCCAGCAGCAGAACAGGGAAAGATACGCAGTATTTT.

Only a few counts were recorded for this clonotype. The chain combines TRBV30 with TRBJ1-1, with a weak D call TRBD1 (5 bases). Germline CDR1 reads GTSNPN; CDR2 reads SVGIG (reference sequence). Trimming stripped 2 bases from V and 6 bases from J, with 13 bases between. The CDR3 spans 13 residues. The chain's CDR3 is CAWSPRGGAEAFF. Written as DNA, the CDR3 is TGTGCCTGGAGTCCCCGGGGGGGGGCTGAAGCTTTCTTT.

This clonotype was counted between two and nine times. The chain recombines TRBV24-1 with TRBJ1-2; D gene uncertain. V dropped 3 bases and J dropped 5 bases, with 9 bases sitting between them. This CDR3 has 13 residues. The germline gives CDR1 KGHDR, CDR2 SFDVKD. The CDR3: CATSDGLGYGYTF. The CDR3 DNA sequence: TGTGCCACCAGTGATGGACTGGGATATGGCTACACCTTC.

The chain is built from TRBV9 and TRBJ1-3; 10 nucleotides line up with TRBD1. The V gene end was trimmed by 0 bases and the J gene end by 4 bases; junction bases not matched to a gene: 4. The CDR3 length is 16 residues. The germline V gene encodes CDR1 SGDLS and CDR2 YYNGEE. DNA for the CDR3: TGTGCCAGCAGCGTAGGGGACAGGGGTTCAGGAAACACCATATATTTT. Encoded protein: CASSVGDRGSGNTIYF. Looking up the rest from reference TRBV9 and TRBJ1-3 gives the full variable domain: DSGVTQTPKHLITATGQRVTLRCSPRSGDLSVYWYQQSLDQGLQFLIQYYNGEERAKGNILERFSAQQFPDLHSELNLSSLELGDSALYFCASSVGDRGSGNTIYFGEGSWLTVV.

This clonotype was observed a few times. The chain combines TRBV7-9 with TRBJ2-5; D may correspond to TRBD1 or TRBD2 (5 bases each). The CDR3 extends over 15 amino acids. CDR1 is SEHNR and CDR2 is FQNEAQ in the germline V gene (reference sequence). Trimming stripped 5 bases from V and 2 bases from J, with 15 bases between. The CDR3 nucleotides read TGTGCCAGCAGCCGGACACCTCGGGGACAAGAGACCCAGTACTTC. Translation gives CASSRTPRGQETQYF. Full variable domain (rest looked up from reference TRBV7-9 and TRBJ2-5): DTGVSQNPRHKITKRGQNVTFRCDPISEHNRLYWYRQTLGQGPEFLTYFQNEAQLEKSRLLSDRFSAERPKGSFSTLEIQRTEQGDSAMYLCASSRTPRGQETQYFGPGTRLLVL.

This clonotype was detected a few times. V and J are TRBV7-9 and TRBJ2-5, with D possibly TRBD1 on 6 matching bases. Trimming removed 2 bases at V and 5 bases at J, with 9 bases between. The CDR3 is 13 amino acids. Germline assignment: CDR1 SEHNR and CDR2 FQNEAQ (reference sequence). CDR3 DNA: TGTGCCAGCAGCTTAAGGGGGTTCGAGACCCAGTACTTC. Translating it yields CASSLRGFETQYF.